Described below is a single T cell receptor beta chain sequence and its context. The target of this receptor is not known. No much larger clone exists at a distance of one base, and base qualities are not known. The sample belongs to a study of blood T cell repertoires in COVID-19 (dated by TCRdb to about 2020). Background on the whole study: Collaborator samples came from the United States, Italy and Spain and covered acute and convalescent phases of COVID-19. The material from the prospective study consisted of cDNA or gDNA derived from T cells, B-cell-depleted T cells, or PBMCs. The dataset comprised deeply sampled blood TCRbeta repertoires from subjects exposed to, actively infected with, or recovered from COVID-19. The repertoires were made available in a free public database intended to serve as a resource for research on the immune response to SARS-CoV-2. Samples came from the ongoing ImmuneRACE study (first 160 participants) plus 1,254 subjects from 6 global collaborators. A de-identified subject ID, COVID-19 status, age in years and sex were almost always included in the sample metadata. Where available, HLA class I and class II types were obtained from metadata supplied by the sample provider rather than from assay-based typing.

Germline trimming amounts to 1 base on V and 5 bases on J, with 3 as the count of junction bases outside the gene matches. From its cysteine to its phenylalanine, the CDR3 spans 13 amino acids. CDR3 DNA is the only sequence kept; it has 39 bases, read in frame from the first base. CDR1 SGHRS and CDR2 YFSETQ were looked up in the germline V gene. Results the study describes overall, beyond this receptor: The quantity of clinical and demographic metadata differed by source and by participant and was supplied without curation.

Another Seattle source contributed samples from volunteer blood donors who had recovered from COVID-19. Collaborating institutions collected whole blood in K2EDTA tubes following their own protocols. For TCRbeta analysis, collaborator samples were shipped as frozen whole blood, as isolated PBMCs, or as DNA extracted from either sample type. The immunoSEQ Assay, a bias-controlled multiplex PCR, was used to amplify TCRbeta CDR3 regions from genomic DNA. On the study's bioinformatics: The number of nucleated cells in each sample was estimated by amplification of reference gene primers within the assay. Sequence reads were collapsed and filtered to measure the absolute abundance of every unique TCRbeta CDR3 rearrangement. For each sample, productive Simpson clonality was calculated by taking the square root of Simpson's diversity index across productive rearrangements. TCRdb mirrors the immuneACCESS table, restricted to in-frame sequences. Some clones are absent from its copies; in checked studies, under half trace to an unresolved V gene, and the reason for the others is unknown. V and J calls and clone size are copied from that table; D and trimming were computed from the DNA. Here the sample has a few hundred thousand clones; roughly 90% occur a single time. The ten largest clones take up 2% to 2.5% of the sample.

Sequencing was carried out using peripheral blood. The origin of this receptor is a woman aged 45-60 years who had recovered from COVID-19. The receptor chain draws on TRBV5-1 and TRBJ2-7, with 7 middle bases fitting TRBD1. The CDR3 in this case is CASSLLQGNEQYF. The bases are TGCGCCAGCAGCTTGCTACAGGGGAACGAGCAGTACTTC.